This TCR beta chain was captured in a study of T cells in Graves' hyperthyroidism and ophthalmopathy (dated by TCRdb to 2018 to 2020). Describing the broader study: To identify TCR V-J signatures that set the groups apart, the researchers used a discovery cohort of approximately 98 patients, made up of 40 to 45 with Graves' ophthalmopathy and 55 to 65 with stable Graves' hyperthyroidism. The study also compared thyroid tissue and blood T-cell repertoires from 6 or 7 Graves' hyperthyroidism patients. An independent validation cohort of under 20 hyperthyroidism patients and some 15 patients who later progressed to ophthalmopathy tested prospective prediction of ophthalmopathy. The paper describes TCR Vbeta CDR3 sequencing of about 140 peripheral blood samples, made up of some 40 ophthalmopathy patients, some 80 hyperthyroidism patients and 17 progressor patients. The 100 discovery patients were divided at random into training and test sets in a 7:3 ratio. After sampling, hyperthyroidism patients received methimazole starting at 30 mg daily, and ophthalmopathy patients received high-dose intravenous methylprednisolone. On the study overall, not on this receptor specifically: Blood samples also contained most of the expanded thyroid clonotypes (frequency above 0.001), which suggests that blood repertoires may reflect thyroid immune responses. In validation, the model predicted progression to ophthalmopathy a median of roughly six months before onset, with 70% to 71% sensitivity and 72.22% specificity. No statistical method was used to set the sample size in advance, and investigators knew the group allocation. A 13 V-J signature model separated ophthalmopathy from stable hyperthyroidism, with around 90% sensitivity and approximately 81% specificity in cross-validation and 80%/75% in testing.

Graves' hyperthyroidism was defined as stable when no progression to ophthalmopathy occurred over 18 months of follow-up. Hyperthyroidism patients were newly diagnosed, had a disease duration of under 2 months, and were aged 18 to 65 years. Exclusion was applied to patients with uncontrolled infections, other autoimmune diseases, pregnancy or lactation. Diagnoses were established on the basis of clinical symptoms, serum thyroxine and TRAb, thyroid ultrasound, and orbital computed tomography. Total RNA was extracted with Trizol reagent, and quality was checked on an Agilent 2100 Bioanalyzer. This clonotype was seen ten or more times. No antigen is known for it. No base quality values were provided; no much bigger clone lies one nucleotide off. TCR beta CDR3 regions were amplified from RNA transcripts. For the first round of RT-PCR on the TCR CDR3, the HTBI primer set was used together with the Qiagen OneStep RT-PCR kit. Libraries were constructed in a second round of multiplex PCR, after which size selection and purification were carried out. Paired-end sequencing of the libraries was performed with 100 bp reads on an Illumina HiSeq2000. For the original study's pipeline: SOAPnuke was used to process the raw data, removing reads that contained adapters or uncalled bases, had a mean Phred below 15, or lacked an exact match to the constant primer or identifier. COPE v1.2.5 was used to merge the high-quality paired reads, and each unique nucleotide sequence was defined as a clonotype. MiTCR v1.1 was used to align the clonotypes against IMGT TRBV, TRBD and TRBJ reference segments. The analysis included only V-J combinations with a frequency above 0.0001, which together covered 99% to 99.2% of the repertoires. The TCS score was defined as F50 (clonal expansion) divided by E x V (chaos), with BLOSUM62-based TCRdist calculated between CDR3 peptides within each V-J. Welch's t-statistics and random forest reduced some 510 V-J features to 13, which were used in a naive Bayes classifier (R e1071). The Morisita-Horn index was used to measure how similar the thyroid and blood repertoires were. TCRdb trimmed public reads at Q25 via fastp, called clones via MiXCR and kept in-frame beta chains. CDR3 protein sequences are deduplicated, and each keeps its most common genes and DNA. The authors' filters were not applied to this entry. Counted in this sample were a few hundred thousand distinct CDR3 sequences; about 45% of them appeared once. Approximately 8.4% of the sample is taken by the ten largest.

The clonotype originates from a woman aged 18-29 years with Graves' hyperthyroidism. Sequencing used peripheral blood or thyroid tissue (not recorded which).

The CDR3 region: CSARDLAGYHTGELFF. The nucleotide sequence is TGCAGTGCTAGAGACCTAGCGGGATATCACACCGGGGAGCTGTTTTTT. The chain was built from TRBV20-1 and TRBJ2-2; 9 junctional bases match TRBD2. Clipping removes 0 bases from V and 3 bases from J, with 5 as the unmatched junction base count. Looking up the germline V gene (reference sequence) yields CDR1 DFQATT and CDR2 SNEGSKA. The CDR3, cysteine through phenylalanine, is 16 amino acids long. The sequence is cut down to CDR3 DNA, 48 bases in frame from base 1.